This T cell receptor (beta chain) derives from a study of blood T cell repertoires in COVID-19. At the level of the study: Both acute and convalescent COVID-19 samples were obtained from the United States, Italy and Spain.

The count of this clone is one. In the study's own analysis: Reference gene primer amplification in the assay estimated nucleated cell counts. Using immunoSEQ multiplex PCR, the repertoire was profiled, and TCRdb retains in-frame clones only, with some absent. The V and J calls and clone size come from that table; D and trimming were worked out from the DNA. This sample has around 110,000 clones; 86% occur once, and the top ten carry 4% to 5.5%. The TCR comes from a middle-aged man with acute or convalescent COVID-19. Sequencing was performed on peripheral blood.

Here the CDR3 reads CASALGQGGYEQYF. The CDR3, as DNA: TGTGCTAGTGCCCTGGGGCAGGGAGGGTACGAGCAGTACTTC. The J gene is TRBJ2-7, the V gene TRBV12-5, with TRBD2 identical over 7 bases. Losses at the gene ends were 7 bases for V and 4 bases for J; bases not matched to a gene: 10. CDR1 and CDR2 (germline): LGHNT, FRNRAP. This CDR3 region has 14 residues.